A selection of T cell receptor beta chains follows, all from one sample in a study of blood T cell repertoires in COVID-19. Sequencing used immunoSEQ multiplex PCR; TCRdb keeps in-frame clones, though not all of them. Of 150,000 or so clones listed, roughly 76% are singletons. Material for sequencing was peripheral blood. All receptors come from a human donor with acute or convalescent COVID-19. The donor label of this sample is uncertain. Both conserved end residues are part of each CDR3. The D gene is left open where the match is weak. Some rows have no size entry. The others give once, few or many, or a class for an expanded clone.

d_call: .
clone_size: .
j_call: TRBJ2-7
v_call: TRBV12-3/TRBV12-4
cdr3_aa: CASRVGGTYEQYF
cdr3_nt: TGTGCCAGCAGGGTGGGCGGGACCTACGAGCAGTACTTC

d_call: .
clone_size: .
j_call: TRBJ2-7
v_call: TRBV29-1
cdr3_aa: CSVAGSSYEQYF
cdr3_nt: TGCAGCGTCGCTGGGAGCTCCTACGAGCAGTACTTC

d_call: TRBD1
clone_size: .
j_call: TRBJ2-5
v_call: TRBV5-4
cdr3_aa: CASSDRDRETQYF
cdr3_nt: TGTGCCAGCAGCGACCGGGACAGAGAGACCCAGTACTTC

d_call: .
clone_size: .
j_call: TRBJ2-3
v_call: TRBV14
cdr3_aa: CASSQVFGLHGDTQYF
cdr3_nt: TGTGCCAGCAGCCAAGTATTCGGACTGCATGGGGATACGCAGTATTTT

d_call: .
clone_size: .
j_call: TRBJ2-3
v_call: TRBV5-1
cdr3_aa: CASSLDPSRGTDTQYF
cdr3_nt: TGCGCCAGCAGCTTGGATCCTAGCCGGGGGACAGATACGCAGTATTTT

d_call: .
clone_size: .
j_call: TRBJ1-3
v_call: TRBV5-6
cdr3_aa: CASSLELSTAGNTIYF
cdr3_nt: TGTGCCAGCAGCTTAGAGCTTTCTACGGCTGGAAACACCATATATTTT

d_call: .
clone_size: .
j_call: TRBJ2-6
v_call: TRBV2
cdr3_aa: CASSSTESGANVLTF
cdr3_nt: TGTGCCAGCAGTTCGACTGAGTCTGGGGCCAACGTCCTGACTTTC

d_call: .
clone_size: .
j_call: TRBJ1-4
v_call: TRBV7-9
cdr3_aa: CASSPSRGLIKATNEKLFF
cdr3_nt: TGTGCCAGCAGCCCCTCCCGGGGACTCATAAAGGCAACTAATGAAAAACTGTTTTTT

d_call: .
clone_size: few
j_call: TRBJ1-1
v_call: TRBV20-1
cdr3_aa: CSAPMNTEAFF
cdr3_nt: TGCAGTGCTCCCATGAACACTGAAGCTTTCTTT

d_call: .
clone_size: .
j_call: TRBJ1-2
v_call: TRBV15
cdr3_aa: CATSRDVREGYTF
cdr3_nt: TGTGCCACCAGCAGAGATGTCAGGGAAGGCTACACCTTC

d_call: .
clone_size: .
j_call: TRBJ1-2
v_call: TRBV27
cdr3_aa: CASSPNRAPSYGYTF
cdr3_nt: TGTGCCAGCAGTCCGAACAGGGCTCCTAGCTATGGCTACACCTTC

d_call: .
clone_size: .
j_call: TRBJ2-7
v_call: TRBV11-3
cdr3_aa: CASSNAGYEQYF
cdr3_nt: TGTGCCAGCAGCAATGCAGGGTACGAGCAGTACTTC

d_call: TRBD1
clone_size: once
j_call: TRBJ2-1
v_call: TRBV19
cdr3_aa: CASSSGTGSLGEQFF
cdr3_nt: TGTGCCAGTAGTTCCGGGACAGGATCTTTGGGCGAGCAGTTCTTC

d_call: TRBD2
clone_size: .
j_call: TRBJ2-1
v_call: TRBV19
cdr3_aa: CASSILAGGEDEQFF
cdr3_nt: TGTGCCAGTAGTATCCTAGCGGGGGGGGAGGATGAGCAGTTCTTC

d_call: TRBD1
clone_size: .
j_call: TRBJ1-1
v_call: TRBV2
cdr3_aa: CASRARTGGTEAFF
cdr3_nt: TGTGCCAGCAGGGCCCGGACAGGAGGCACTGAAGCTTTCTTT

d_call: .
clone_size: .
j_call: TRBJ1-1
v_call: TRBV30
cdr3_aa: CAWSFGILSITEAFF
cdr3_nt: TGTGCCTGGAGTTTCGGGATCCTCTCGATCACTGAAGCTTTCTTT

d_call: TRBD1
clone_size: .
j_call: TRBJ2-2
v_call: TRBV13
cdr3_aa: CASSPWDRGGTGELFF
cdr3_nt: TGTGCCAGCAGCCCTTGGGACAGGGGGGGCACCGGGGAGCTGTTTTTT

d_call: .
clone_size: .
j_call: TRBJ1-1
v_call: TRBV4-2
cdr3_aa: CASSQVRGRDTEAFF
cdr3_nt: TGTGCCAGCAGCCAAGTCAGGGGACGCGACACTGAAGCTTTCTTT

d_call: .
clone_size: .
j_call: TRBJ1-3
v_call: TRBV4-2
cdr3_aa: CASSRPPGEGGNTIYF
cdr3_nt: TGTGCCAGCAGCCGCCCCCCAGGGGAAGGTGGAAACACCATATATTTT

d_call: TRBD1
clone_size: few
j_call: TRBJ1-1
v_call: TRBV7-9
cdr3_aa: CASYRTGNTEAFF
cdr3_nt: TGTGCCAGCTACAGGACAGGCAACACTGAAGCTTTCTTT

d_call: .
clone_size: .
j_call: TRBJ1-2
v_call: TRBV2
cdr3_aa: CASSRTTAVSGYTF
cdr3_nt: TGTGCCAGCAGTCGAACCACAGCAGTCTCTGGCTACACCTTC

d_call: .
clone_size: .
j_call: TRBJ1-5
v_call: TRBV5-1
cdr3_aa: CASSPGGNQPQHF
cdr3_nt: TGCGCCAGCAGCCCCGGGGGTAATCAGCCCCAGCATTTT

d_call: .
clone_size: .
j_call: TRBJ1-3
v_call: TRBV9
cdr3_aa: CASSVSFGAGNTIYF
cdr3_nt: TGTGCCAGCAGCGTATCATTCGGGGCTGGAAACACCATATATTTT

d_call: .
clone_size: .
j_call: TRBJ1-1
v_call: TRBV7-8
cdr3_aa: CASRPGISATEAFF
cdr3_nt: TGTGCCAGCAGACCGGGGATCTCGGCCACTGAAGCTTTCTTT

d_call: .
clone_size: .
j_call: TRBJ1-2
v_call: TRBV18
cdr3_aa: CASSPPGSGYGYTF
cdr3_nt: TGTGCCAGCTCACCACCGGGTTCAGGGTATGGCTACACCTTC

d_call: .
clone_size: .
j_call: TRBJ1-1
v_call: TRBV9
cdr3_aa: CASSVGGQNTEAFF
cdr3_nt: TGTGCCAGCAGCGTAGGGGGACAGAACACTGAAGCTTTCTTT

d_call: .
clone_size: once
j_call: TRBJ1-4
v_call: TRBV30
cdr3_aa: CAWSRTAGEKLFF
cdr3_nt: TGTGCCTGGAGTAGGACGGCGGGTGAAAAACTGTTTTTT

d_call: .
clone_size: .
j_call: TRBJ2-6
v_call: TRBV7-2
cdr3_aa: CANSAVSGANVLTF
cdr3_nt: TGTGCCAACTCGGCGGTTTCCGGGGCCAACGTCCTGACTTTC

d_call: TRBD2
clone_size: once
j_call: TRBJ2-2
v_call: TRBV5-4
cdr3_aa: CASRTSGGPILNTGELFF
cdr3_nt: TGTGCCAGCAGAACTAGCGGGGGGCCAATACTCAACACCGGGGAGCTGTTTTTT

d_call: TRBD2
clone_size: .
j_call: TRBJ2-3
v_call: TRBV19
cdr3_aa: CASSTILAGGFNTQYF
cdr3_nt: TGTGCCAGTAGTACCATCCTAGCGGGGGGGTTCAATACGCAGTATTTT

d_call: .
clone_size: .
j_call: TRBJ2-7
v_call: TRBV30
cdr3_aa: CAWANGGSYEQYF
cdr3_nt: TGTGCCTGGGCCAACGGGGGCTCCTACGAGCAGTACTTC

d_call: .
clone_size: .
j_call: TRBJ1-2
v_call: TRBV6-6
cdr3_aa: CASKNQQVPKGYTF
cdr3_nt: TGTGCCAGTAAGAATCAGCAGGTGCCGAAAGGCTACACCTTC

d_call: .
clone_size: .
j_call: TRBJ2-4
v_call: TRBV30
cdr3_aa: CAWSVRGGQGGIQYF
cdr3_nt: TGTGCCTGGAGTGTAAGAGGAGGTCAGGGGGGCATTCAGTACTTC

d_call: TRBD1
clone_size: .
j_call: TRBJ2-1
v_call: TRBV27
cdr3_aa: CASRRTGTGGYNEQFF
cdr3_nt: TGTGCCAGCAGACGAACCGGGACAGGGGGTTACAATGAGCAGTTCTTC

d_call: TRBD1
clone_size: .
j_call: TRBJ2-3
v_call: TRBV7-3
cdr3_aa: CASSLDRGRDTQYF
cdr3_nt: TGTGCCAGCAGCCTGGACAGGGGCCGGGATACGCAGTATTTT

d_call: .
clone_size: .
j_call: TRBJ2-2
v_call: TRBV5-1
cdr3_aa: CASSLATLSTGELFF
cdr3_nt: TGCGCCAGCAGCTTGGCTACCTTGAGCACCGGGGAGCTGTTTTTT

d_call: .
clone_size: .
j_call: TRBJ1-1
v_call: TRBV6-5
cdr3_aa: CASSYSRVRKNTEAFF
cdr3_nt: TGTGCCAGCAGTTACTCCCGAGTCAGGAAGAACACTGAAGCTTTCTTT

d_call: .
clone_size: .
j_call: TRBJ1-2
v_call: TRBV5-4
cdr3_aa: CASHTSGTQYGYTF
cdr3_nt: TGTGCCAGCCATACCTCGGGGACACAGTATGGCTACACCTTC

d_call: .
clone_size: .
j_call: TRBJ1-6
v_call: TRBV6-5
cdr3_aa: CASSPDRPDASPLHF
cdr3_nt: TGTGCCAGCAGTCCCGACAGGCCAGATGCTTCACCCCTCCACTTT

d_call: .
clone_size: .
j_call: TRBJ2-2
v_call: TRBV19
cdr3_aa: CASSEGQQNTGELFF
cdr3_nt: TGTGCCAGTAGTGAGGGACAACAGAACACCGGGGAGCTGTTTTTT

d_call: TRBD1
clone_size: .
j_call: TRBJ2-2
v_call: TRBV27
cdr3_aa: CASSDGTVMAGELFF
cdr3_nt: TGTGCCAGCAGTGACGGGACAGTAATGGCCGGGGAGCTGTTTTTT

d_call: .
clone_size: once
j_call: TRBJ1-1
v_call: TRBV6-1
cdr3_aa: CASSEQGRLDTEAFF
cdr3_nt: TGTGCCAGCAGTGAACAGGGAAGGTTGGACACTGAAGCTTTCTTT

d_call: .
clone_size: .
j_call: TRBJ1-2
v_call: TRBV6-5
cdr3_aa: CASSYSSGFNYGYTF
cdr3_nt: TGTGCCAGCAGTTACTCGTCGGGGTTTAACTATGGCTACACCTTC

d_call: TRBD1
clone_size: .
j_call: TRBJ1-1
v_call: TRBV18
cdr3_aa: CASSPSTGALNTEAFF
cdr3_nt: TGTGCCAGCTCACCATCGACAGGGGCCTTGAACACTGAAGCTTTCTTT

d_call: .
clone_size: .
j_call: TRBJ1-2
v_call: TRBV18
cdr3_aa: CASSSRGGYTF
cdr3_nt: TGTGCCAGCTCGTCTAGGGGTGGCTACACCTTC

d_call: .
clone_size: once
j_call: TRBJ2-7
v_call: TRBV6-5
cdr3_aa: CASSPSGRASGEQYF
cdr3_nt: TGTGCCAGCAGTCCCTCCGGACGGGCTTCGGGGGAGCAGTACTTC

d_call: .
clone_size: .
j_call: TRBJ2-7
v_call: TRBV7-9
cdr3_aa: CASSSSRDSYEQYF
cdr3_nt: TGTGCCAGCAGCTCCAGCCGGGACTCCTACGAGCAGTACTTC

d_call: .
clone_size: .
j_call: TRBJ2-5
v_call: TRBV5-6
cdr3_aa: CASSLQETQYF
cdr3_nt: TGTGCCAGCAGCCTCCAAGAGACCCAGTACTTC

d_call: .
clone_size: .
j_call: TRBJ1-5
v_call: TRBV14
cdr3_aa: CASSQDPSGINQPQHF
cdr3_nt: TGTGCCAGCAGCCAAGATCCATCAGGGATAAATCAGCCCCAGCATTTT

d_call: .
clone_size: once
j_call: TRBJ1-4
v_call: TRBV7-2
cdr3_aa: CASSPQWRAGEKLFF
cdr3_nt: TGTGCCAGCAGCCCCCAGTGGAGGGCGGGGGAAAAACTGTTTTTT

d_call: .
clone_size: .
j_call: TRBJ2-1
v_call: TRBV5-1
cdr3_aa: CASSFGQGLGNEQFF
cdr3_nt: TGCGCCAGCAGCTTCGGGCAGGGACTTGGCAATGAGCAGTTCTTC

d_call: .
clone_size: .
j_call: TRBJ1-2
v_call: TRBV29-1
cdr3_aa: CSVGQNYGYTF
cdr3_nt: TGCAGCGTTGGGCAGAACTATGGCTACACCTTC

d_call: .
clone_size: few
j_call: TRBJ2-1
v_call: TRBV2
cdr3_aa: CASSHRVGEQFF
cdr3_nt: TGTGCCAGCAGCCACAGGGTGGGTGAGCAGTTCTTC

d_call: .
clone_size: .
j_call: TRBJ2-5
v_call: TRBV5-1
cdr3_aa: CASSSERGGETQYF
cdr3_nt: TGCGCCAGCAGCTCTGAAAGGGGGGGAGAGACCCAGTACTTC

d_call: .
clone_size: .
j_call: TRBJ1-4
v_call: TRBV2
cdr3_aa: CASSPDSPVGKLFF
cdr3_nt: TGTGCCAGCAGTCCCGACTCCCCCGTCGGAAAACTGTTTTTT

d_call: .
clone_size: .
j_call: TRBJ2-2
v_call: TRBV7-9
cdr3_aa: CASSSLIRELFF
cdr3_nt: TGTGCCAGCAGCTCCCTAATAAGGGAGCTGTTTTTT

d_call: TRBD2
clone_size: .
j_call: TRBJ2-2
v_call: TRBV5-6
cdr3_aa: CASSLALLAGGTTGELFF
cdr3_nt: TGTGCCAGCAGCCTGGCCTTACTAGCGGGGGGAACAACCGGGGAGCTGTTTTTT

d_call: .
clone_size: .
j_call: TRBJ1-5
v_call: TRBV6-5
cdr3_aa: CASSLYQPQHF
cdr3_nt: TGTGCCAGCAGCCTTTATCAGCCCCAGCATTTT

d_call: TRBD1
clone_size: .
j_call: TRBJ2-3
v_call: TRBV18
cdr3_aa: CASSKSGTGVADTQYF
cdr3_nt: TGTGCCAGCTCAAAATCCGGGACAGGAGTGGCAGATACGCAGTATTTT

d_call: .
clone_size: few
j_call: TRBJ2-3
v_call: TRBV5-6
cdr3_aa: CASSSTLDGADTQYF
cdr3_nt: TGTGCCAGCAGCTCAACGCTTGACGGGGCAGATACGCAGTATTTT